What follows are 10 T cell receptor beta chains derived from one specimen sequenced in a study of cytomegalovirus exposure and HLA in healthy donors (dated by TCRdb to 2016 to 2017). Library preparation used the immunoSEQ multiplex PCR assay. For the multiplex PCR, a mixture combining 60 forward primers for TCR Vbeta segments and 13 reverse primers for TCR Jbeta segments was used. In TCRdb, the immuneACCESS table is reduced to in-frame sequences with V and J assigned. These tables do not hold every clone; where another copy was compared, an unresolved V gene accounts for under half, and the others remain unexplained. This sample comprises around 97,000 clones, roughly 80% of them detected only once. The top ten clonotypes cover 3.5% to 4.5% of the sample. Source material: PBMCs. The source of these receptors is a man aged 50-60 years in good health and CMV-seropositive.

CDR3 in amino acids: CASSPNRDYEQYF. The CDR3 region has the DNA TGTGCCAGCAGCCCAAACAGGGACTACGAGCAGTACTTC. This chain uses TRBV7-9 with TRBJ2-7, with D perhaps TRBD1 (6 bases). The V end was cut by 5 bases, the J end by 3 bases, with 11 bases between. Germline V gene sequence: CDR1 SEHNR, CDR2 FQNEAQ (reference sequence). CDR3 length: 13 residues.

In regard to this clone: Distinct nucleotide sequences in the sample also encode this CDR3. The V call is TRBV28, the J call TRBJ1-2; D not resolved. The CDR3 runs to 12 residues. Trimming shortened V by 3 bases and J by 5 bases, and 7 bases separated the two germline ends. Germline V gene sequence: CDR1 MDHEN, CDR2 SYDVKM. The CDR3 sequence is CASSLGGYGYTF. The CDR3 nucleotides read TGTGCCAGCAGTTTGGGAGGGTATGGCTACACCTTC.

The chain recombines TRBV7-9 with TRBJ2-7; tentatively, D is TRBD1 (6 bases). The CDR3 loop spans 14 amino acids. Germline V gene data show CDR1 as SEHNR and CDR2 as FQNEAQ (reference sequence). V was cut by 3 bases and J by 5 bases, with 14 bases left in between. CDR3: CASSFGGGINEQYF. CDR3 DNA: TGTGCCAGCAGCTTTGGGGGCGGTATAAACGAGCAGTACTTC.

The V call is TRBV28, the J call TRBJ2-3; D not certain. The V and J ends lost 2 bases and 1 base respectively, with 10 bases between them. This CDR3 has 15 residues. Germline loops: CDR1 MDHEN, CDR2 SYDVKM. This chain's CDR3 is CASSLPTPGTDTQYF. The CDR3, as DNA: TGTGCCAGCAGTTTACCCACACCCGGCACAGATACGCAGTATTTT.

This clone was observed a single time. The chain joins TRBV28 to TRBJ2-3; D call uncertain. V lost 10 bases and J lost 4, with 12 bases in between. CDR3 length equals 12 residues. Germline V lookup: CDR1 MDHEN, CDR2 SYDVKM. This chain's CDR3 is CAIMSPADTQYF. The DNA of the CDR3 is TGTGCCATCATGAGTCCGGCAGATACGCAGTATTTT.

V and J are TRBV27 and TRBJ2-2, with 11 bases lining up with TRBD1. V lost 6 bases and J lost 8; bases outside the gene matches: 11. The germline gives CDR1 MNHEY, CDR2 SMNVEV (reference sequence). The CDR3 covers 16 residues. The CDR3 reads CASSPGTGGFLGELFF. The CDR3 DNA is TGTGCCAGCAGCCCCGGGACAGGGGGATTTCTTGGGGAGCTGTTTTTT.

This chain links TRBV14 with TRBJ2-3, with D maybe TRBD2 (5 bases). CDR1 is SGHDN, CDR2 FVKESK, per germline. CDR3 length equals 17 residues. Trimming removed 0 bases from V and 0 bases from J, with 13 bases in between. The CDR3 DNA reads TGTGCCAGCAGCCAAGATCGAGGGATAATAAGCACAGATACGCAGTATTTT. Translation gives CASSQDRGIISTDTQYF.

The chain carries TRBV21-1 and TRBJ2-7; the D call TRBD1 from the table was never checked on the DNA. TRBV21-1 is a documented pseudogene. The CDR3 totals 15 residues. CDR3 DNA sequence: TGTGCCAGCGGCAGGGTGCCAGGTAGATCCTACGAGCAGTACTTC. It codes for CASGRVPGRSYEQYF.

This clone was observed a single time. J is TRBJ2-3 and V is TRBV19; 11 nucleotides agree with TRBD2. The germline CDR1 and CDR2 sequences are LNHDA and SQIVND (reference sequence). The CDR3 is 16 amino acids. V gave up 4 bases and J gave up 4 bases; unmatched junction bases: 7. In DNA, the CDR3 is TGTGCCAGTAGTACCGTCCTAGCGGGAGGCTCAGATACGCAGTATTTT. It codes for CASSTVLAGGSDTQYF.

The chain uses TRBV29-1 and TRBJ1-5, with 8 bases that match TRBD1. CDR1 is SQVTM and CDR2 is ANQGSEA in the germline V gene. V was clipped by 6 bases and J by 2 bases; unmatched bases: 3. The CDR3 runs to 13 residues. The CDR3 reads CSVAQGGNQPQHF. Here the CDR3 DNA reads TGCAGCGTGGCACAGGGGGGCAATCAGCCCCAGCATTTT.